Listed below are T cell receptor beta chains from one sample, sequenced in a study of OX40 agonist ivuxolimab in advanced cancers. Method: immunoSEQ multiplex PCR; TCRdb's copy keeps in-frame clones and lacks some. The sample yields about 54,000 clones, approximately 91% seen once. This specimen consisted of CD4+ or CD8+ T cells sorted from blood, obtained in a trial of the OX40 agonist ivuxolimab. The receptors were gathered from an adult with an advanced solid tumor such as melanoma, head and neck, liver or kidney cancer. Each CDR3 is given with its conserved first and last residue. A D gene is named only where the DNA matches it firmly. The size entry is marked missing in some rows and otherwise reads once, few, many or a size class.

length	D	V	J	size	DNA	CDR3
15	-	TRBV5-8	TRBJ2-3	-	TGTGCCAGCAGTTCATATAAGTTGCTCACAGATACGCAGTATTTT	CASSSYKLLTDTQYF
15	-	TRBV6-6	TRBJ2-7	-	TGTGCCAGCAGTTTTTGGGGCAGGGGCTCGTCCGAGCAGTACTTC	CASSFWGRGSSEQYF
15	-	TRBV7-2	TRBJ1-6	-	TGTGCCAGCAGCTTAGTGGGGGCTCCCAATTCACCCCTCCACTTT	CASSLVGAPNSPLHF
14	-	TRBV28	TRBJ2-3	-	TGTGCCAGTGGGACAACGGGAATCCCAGATACGCAGTATTTT	CASGTTGIPDTQYF
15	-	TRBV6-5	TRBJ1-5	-	TGTGCCAGCAGCCGTGTAGGTATGGGCAATCAGCCCCAGCATTTT	CASSRVGMGNQPQHF
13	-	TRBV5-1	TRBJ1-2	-	TGTGCCAGCAGCTCCCGGGCCACCTATGGCTACACCTTC	CASSSRATYGYTF
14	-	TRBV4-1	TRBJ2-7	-	TGCGCCAGCAGCCAAGACTCCCTACGTATGTGGCAGTACTTC	CASSQDSLRMWQYF
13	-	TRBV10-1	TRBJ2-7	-	TGCGCCAGCAGTGAGGACAGCTCCTACGAGCAGTACTTC	CASSEDSSYEQYF
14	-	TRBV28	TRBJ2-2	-	TGTGCCAGCAGTTCCCCGGGATACACCGGGGAGCTGTTTTTT	CASSSPGYTGELFF
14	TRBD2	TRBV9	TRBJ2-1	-	TGTGCCAGCAGTCTTACTAGCGGGAGCTCTGAGCAGTTCTTC	CASSLTSGSSEQFF
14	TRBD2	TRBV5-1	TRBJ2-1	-	TGCGCCAGCAGTGGAAGCGGGGCATACAATGAGCAGTTCTTC	CASSGSGAYNEQFF
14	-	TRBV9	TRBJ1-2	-	TGTGCCAGCAGTCCGAGGGAAGGTCTTTATGGCTACACCTTC	CASSPREGLYGYTF
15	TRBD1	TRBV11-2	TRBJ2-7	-	TGTGCCAGCAGCTTATCGGGACAGGGTTCCTACGAGCAGTACTTC	CASSLSGQGSYEQYF
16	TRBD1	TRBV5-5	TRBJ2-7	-	TGTGCCAGCAGCCAAAAGGACAGGGGAGATCTCTACGAGCAGTACTTC	CASSQKDRGDLYEQYF
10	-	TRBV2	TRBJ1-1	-	TGTGCCAGCAGTATTACTGAAGCTTTCTTT	CASSITEAFF
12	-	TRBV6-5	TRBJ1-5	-	TGTGCCAGCAGTGACCCCAGTAAGCCCCAGCATTTT	CASSDPSKPQHF
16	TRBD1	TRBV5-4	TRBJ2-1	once	TGTGCCAGCAGCTATGCGCCGGGACAGGGGAGGGATGAGCAGTTCTTC	CASSYAPGQGRDEQFF
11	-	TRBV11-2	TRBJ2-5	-	TGTGCCAGCAGCTTAGGCGGGACCCAGTACTTC	CASSLGGTQYF
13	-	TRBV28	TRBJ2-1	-	TGTGCCTGGGGAGGAGGTCGATACAATGAGCAGTTCTTC	CAWGGGRYNEQFF
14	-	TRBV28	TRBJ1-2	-	TGTGCCAGCAGTCGGGCCTTCAGGGACTATGGCTACACCTTC	CASSRAFRDYGYTF
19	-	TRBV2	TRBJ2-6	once	TGTGCCAGCAGTCGTTTTTCGGACAAGGCCCTCTCTGGGGCCAACGTCCTGACTTTC	CASSRFSDKALSGANVLTF
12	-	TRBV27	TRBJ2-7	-	TGTGCCAGCAGTTTATCGGGAGGCGAGCAGTACTTC	CASSLSGGEQYF
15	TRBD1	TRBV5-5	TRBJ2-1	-	TGTGCCAGCATCAGGGACAGGGGGCTTTACAATGAGCAGTTCTTC	CASIRDRGLYNEQFF
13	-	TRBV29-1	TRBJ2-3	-	TGCAGCGTGGGGAGAGGGGTGGCAGATACGCAGTATTTT	CSVGRGVADTQYF